Below, 25 T cell receptor beta chains from the same sample are listed, as sequenced in a study of blood T cell repertoires in COVID-19. This table comes from immunoSEQ multiplex PCR, and its TCRdb copy is limited to in-frame clones, with some not included. The data contain 140,000 to 150,000 clones, 75% to 90% of them seen just once; the ten biggest clones take up under 12%. Input material: peripheral blood. These receptor sequences come from a man aged 55 to 69 with active or convalescent COVID-19.

The chain employs TRBV14 and TRBJ2-2, with 7 bases lining up with TRBD1. Germline lookup yields CDR1 SGHDN and CDR2 FVKESK. There are 14 residues in the CDR3. V was pared by 4 bases and J by 6 bases, with 5 bases of the junction left unmatched. The CDR3 region has the DNA TGTGCCAGCAGCCCAAAGAGGGGGCCCGGGGAGCTGTTTTTT. Its protein product is CASSPKRGPGELFF.

The V call is TRBV4-2, the J call TRBJ2-1, with 8 bases identical to TRBD1. CDR3 length: 16 amino acids. CDR1 is LGHNA and CDR2 is YNFKEQ in the germline V gene. The V gene end was trimmed by 2 bases and the J gene end by 6 bases; junction bases not matched to a gene: 9. This CDR3 reads CASSQRKGDRGNEQFF. CDR3 nucleotides: TGTGCCAGCAGCCAAAGAAAAGGCGACAGGGGCAATGAGCAGTTCTTC.

This chain connects TRBV9 to TRBJ2-7; TRBD2 aligns across 7 bases. Germline CDR1 is SGDLS and CDR2 is YYNGEE. V lost 5 bases and J lost 0; bases outside the gene matches: 11. This CDR3 region has 16 residues. The CDR3 DNA reads as TGTGCCAGCAGTACATCAGGGCGGGAGAGCTCCTACGAGCAGTACTTC. Its protein is CASSTSGRESSYEQYF. Variable domain in full (rest from reference TRBV9 and TRBJ2-7): DSGVTQTPKHLITATGQRVTLRCSPRSGDLSVYWYQQSLDQGLQFLIQYYNGEERAKGNILERFSAQQFPDLHSELNLSSLELGDSALYFCASSTSGRESSYEQYFGPGTRLTVT.

The V and J genes are TRBV20-1 and TRBJ2-7; maybe TRBD1 (6 bases). Looked up from germline, CDR1 is DFQATT and CDR2 is SNEGSKA (reference sequence). The V end lost 6 bases, the J end lost 5 bases, and 8 bases lay between the germline ends. The CDR3 length is 10 residues. The CDR3 spells CSARDNEQYF. CDR3 bases: TGCAGTGCGAGGGACAACGAGCAGTACTTC.

The chain joins TRBV7-9 to TRBJ2-1; TRBD1 aligns across 8 bases. The germline CDR1 and CDR2 sequences are SEHNR and FQNEAQ (reference sequence). CDR3 size: 14 residues. The trim removed 8 bases at V and 5 bases at J, leaving 8 bases unmatched. The CDR3 region is CASSTGTGNNEQFF. The CDR3 DNA follows: TGTGCCAGCTCAACCGGGACAGGCAACAATGAGCAGTTCTTC. Complete variable domain (other parts from reference TRBV7-9 and TRBJ2-1): DTGVSQNPRHKITKRGQNVTFRCDPISEHNRLYWYRQTLGQGPEFLTYFQNEAQLEKSRLLSDRFSAERPKGSFSTLEIQRTEQGDSAMYLCASSTGTGNNEQFFGPGTRLTVL.

In DNA, the CDR3 is TGTGCCAGCACTCAGGGAGGGGGAACCTACGAGCAGTACTTC. Translated: CASTQGGGTYEQYF. The chain couples TRBV6-5 to TRBJ2-7; TRBD2 is a possible D gene (7 bases). The V end lost 7 bases, the J end lost 2 bases, and 15 bases lay between the germline ends. This CDR3 is built from 14 residues. Germline V gene lookup returns CDR1 MNHEY and CDR2 SVGAGI.

Concerning this clone: Mismatch with germline at one junction end may stem from a read error. V is TRBV11-2 and J is TRBJ2-3, with a weak D call TRBD2 (6 bases). Looked up from germline, CDR1 is SGHAT and CDR2 is FQNNGV. The CDR3 covers 17 residues. For the CDR3, the DNA is TGTGCCAGCAGCCCCGGAGGGGCTAGCGTACGCACGGATACGCAGTATTTT. Its protein is CASSPGGASVRTDTQYF.

This clone has a single count. The chain is built from TRBV21-1 and TRBJ2-7; the tabulated D call, TRBD2, remains unverified against the DNA. TRBV21-1 is listed as a pseudogene. This CDR3 has 19 residues. Written as DNA, the CDR3 is TGTGCCAGCAGCAAAGGGGGGAGGTTTTGGACCTATGATTCCTACGAGCAGTACTTC. Protein product: CASSKGGRFWTYDSYEQYF.

This chain's CDR3 is CASRRDTHIYEQYF. CDR3 in DNA: TGTGCCAGCAGACGGGACACCCACATCTACGAGCAGTACTTC. This chain joins TRBV28 and TRBJ2-7; D perhaps matches TRBD1 (6 bases). CDR1 and CDR2 (germline): MDHEN, SYDVKM. The CDR3 is 14 amino acids. Trimming took off 6 bases at V and 3 bases at J, with 15 bases between the two ends.

This sequence joins TRBV6-6 and TRBJ1-1; unclear D gene. The CDR3 consists of 15 residues. The ends were cut back, 2 bases at V and 0 bases at J, with 10 bases in the middle. In germline, CDR1 is MNHNY, CDR2 SVGAGI (reference sequence). CDR3 protein: CASSYPAGLNTEAFF. CDR3 sequence (DNA): TGTGCCAGCAGTTACCCTGCGGGGTTGAACACTGAAGCTTTCTTT.

The gene calls are TRBV18 and TRBJ2-2; 11 positions agree with TRBD2. Germline assignment: CDR1 KGHSH and CDR2 LQKENI. With V trimmed by 3 bases and J by 7 bases, 10 bases remained unmatched. This CDR3 is built from 17 residues. CDR3 sequence: CASSPLKLAGGFGELFF. The CDR3 DNA reads as TGTGCCAGCTCACCCTTGAAGCTAGCGGGAGGTTTCGGGGAGCTGTTTTTT.

This clone was found once. The chain couples TRBV7-9 to TRBJ2-7; the match to TRBD1 covers 9 bases. V was pared by 5 bases and J by 2 bases, with 4 bases of the junction left unmatched. This CDR3 comprises 14 residues. Germline V gene data show CDR1 as SEHNR and CDR2 as FQNEAQ (reference sequence). The CDR3 DNA sequence: TGTGCCAGCAGCGCCCGGGACAGGGCCTACGAGCAGTACTTC. Residues: CASSARDRAYEQYF.

J is TRBJ1-3 and V is TRBV4-1; D is uncertain. CDR3 length: 15 amino acids. Trimming pared 1 base from V and 0 bases from J, leaving 7 bases between. CDR1 is MGHRA and CDR2 is YSYEKL in the germline V gene. CDR3 bases: TGCGCCAGCAGCCAAGTCCTGAGCTCTGGAAACACCATATATTTT. Translation gives CASSQVLSSGNTIYF.

The chain recombines TRBV30 with TRBJ1-6, with TRBD1 matching 7 bases. This CDR3 has 15 residues. J gave up 5 bases and V 4 bases, and 8 bases lay outside the gene matches. Germline V gene data show CDR1 as GTSNPN and CDR2 as SVGIG (reference sequence). CDR3 residues: CAWTLGDRDNSPLHF. CDR3 DNA: TGTGCCTGGACCCTCGGGGACAGAGATAATTCACCCCTCCACTTT.

This clone came up once. This chain uses TRBV7-2 with TRBJ1-2; 11 nucleotides match TRBD1. J lost 5 bases, V lost 11 bases, and 7 bases had no gene match. CDR1 is SGHTA, CDR2 FQGNSA, per germline. This CDR3 comprises 13 residues. The CDR3 protein is CAGRDRGGYGYTF. The CDR3 nucleotides are TGTGCCGGCCGGGACAGGGGGGGATATGGCTACACCTTC. Full variable domain (rest looked up from reference TRBV7-2 and TRBJ1-2): GAGVSQSPSNKVTEKGKDVELRCDPISGHTALYWYRQSLGQGLEFLIYFQGNSAPDKSGLPSDRFSAERTGGSVSTLTIQRTQQEDSAVYLCAGRDRGGYGYTFGSGTRLTVV.

The V call is TRBV6-1, the J call TRBJ2-7; 9 positions agree with TRBD2. CDR1 is MNHNS and CDR2 is SASEGT in the germline V gene. V lost 2 bases and J lost 3; bases outside the gene matches: 5. This CDR3 has 15 amino acids. DNA for the CDR3: TGTGCCAGCAGTGAAAACCCTAGCGGGATCTACGAGCAGTACTTC. Translation gives CASSENPSGIYEQYF.

The chain couples TRBV5-5 to TRBJ2-1; TRBD2 aligns across 9 bases. CDR3 length equals 15 residues. The junction had 7 bases not matched to a gene; V was cut back by 2 bases and J by 7 bases. From germline, CDR1 is SGHKS and CDR2 YYEKEE (reference sequence). CDR3 sequence reads: CASSFQAGGRNEQFF. CDR3 DNA sequence: TGTGCCAGCAGCTTTCAAGCGGGAGGAAGGAATGAGCAGTTCTTC.

The rearrangement links TRBV19 to TRBJ2-7, with 9 bases lining up with TRBD1. Trimming removed 10 bases from V and 3 bases from J; junction bases left unmatched: 7. The CDR3 has 13 amino acids. Germline V lookup: CDR1 LNHDA, CDR2 SQIVND (reference sequence). For the CDR3, the DNA is TGTGCCACTTCGGGACAGGGAGACTACGAGCAGTACTTC. It codes for CATSGQGDYEQYF.

The chain uses TRBV7-9 and TRBJ2-6; TRBD2 agrees at 7 bases. Germline V gives CDR1 SEHNR, CDR2 FQNEAQ (reference sequence). V shed 0 bases, J shed 4 bases, and the junction held 6 bases outside the gene matches. The CDR3 covers 17 residues. In DNA form, the CDR3 reads TGTGCCAGCAGCTTAGCGGGAGGGCCCTCGGGGGCCAACGTCCTGACTTTC. Residues: CASSLAGGPSGANVLTF.

This chain uses TRBV6-4 with TRBJ2-3, with TRBD2 identical over 11 bases. Losses at the gene ends were 0 bases for V and 5 bases for J; bases not matched to a gene: 4. Germline V CDR1 and CDR2: MRHNA, SNTAGT. The CDR3 is made up of 16 amino acids. The CDR3 DNA sequence: TGTGCCAGCAGTGACTCAGCGACTAGCGGGGTAGATACGCAGTATTTT. This codes for CASSDSATSGVDTQYF.

The chain employs TRBV3-1 (or the pseudogene TRBV3-2) and TRBJ2-1; 9 nucleotides line up with TRBD2. Germline CDR1 and CDR2: LGHDT and YNNKEL (reference sequence). The V segment lost 2 bases and the J segment 7 bases; nucleotides outside the gene matches: 6. This CDR3 is 15 amino acids long. This CDR3 is CASSQTLAGSNEQFF. CDR3 in DNA: TGTGCCAGCAGCCAAACCCTAGCGGGATCGAATGAGCAGTTCTTC.

The J gene is TRBJ1-5, the V gene TRBV19; 7 bases agree with TRBD1. The J segment lost 3 bases and the V segment lost 11 bases, leaving 10 bases of the junction unmatched. CDR1 LNHDA and CDR2 SQIVND come from the germline V gene (reference sequence). CDR3 length equals 14 residues. In nucleotides, the CDR3 is TGTGCCCACCCCCGACAGGGATTCAATCAGCCCCAGCATTTT. Translated: CAHPRQGFNQPQHF.

Only a few counts were recorded for this clone. The rearrangement joins TRBV28 to TRBJ2-1; D is ambiguous. Germline V gene lookup returns CDR1 MDHEN and CDR2 SYDVKM. The CDR3 runs to 15 residues. Trimming pared 4 bases from V and 2 bases from J, leaving 12 bases between. The CDR3 nucleotides are TGTGCCAGCAGTTCTCCGGGTCCACCCTACAATGAGCAGTTCTTC. As protein: CASSSPGPPYNEQFF.

J is TRBJ2-7 and V is TRBV7-2, with 7 bases identical to TRBD1. The CDR3 runs 14 residues. Germline V gives CDR1 SGHTA, CDR2 FQGNSA. Trimming at V came to 5 bases and at J to 3 bases, leaving 7 bases not matched to a gene. CDR3 protein: CASSTRTGDYEQYF. CDR3 DNA: TGTGCCAGCAGCACCCGGACAGGTGACTACGAGCAGTACTTC.

V gene TRBV29-1 combines with J gene TRBJ2-7; TRBD1 aligns across 12 bases. The CDR3 contains 14 residues. V was pared by 4 bases and J by 6 bases, with 7 bases of the junction left unmatched. CDR1 and CDR2 (germline): SQVTM, ANQGSEA. CDR3 bases: TGCAGCGTTGTACCGGGACAGGGGGCTGGCGAGCAGTACTTC. Translating it yields CSVVPGQGAGEQYF.